The 28 T cell receptor beta chains presented below share a single source sample, sequenced in a study of response to subunit inactivated influenza vaccine listed by TCRdb under 2018. Receptor amplification or capture employed RT-PCR. Sequencing was carried out with an Illumina HiSeq 2500. The raw public reads went through TCRdb reprocessing: fastp at Q25, MiXCR clone calling, in-frame beta chains kept. Each entry is one CDR3 protein sequence, shown with its most common DNA and genes. This sample holds over 400,000 distinct CDR3 sequences; 9.5% to 12% were observed only once. The top ten clonotypes cover less than 15% of the sample. The sample's time point label is to be understood as: approximately 40 days after influenza vaccine administration. Sequences were derived from PBMCs from blood, sampled more than 35 days after vaccination. The origin of the receptors is a man aged 50-60 years who received an inactivated influenza vaccine. Donor details come from another sample of the same person, matched by shared clones.

The CDR3 sequence is CSARDRRRGLVTGELFF. CDR3 nucleotides: TGCAGTGCTAGAGATCGCCGCCGGGGGTTGGTCACCGGGGAGCTGTTTTTT. This chain joins TRBV20-1 and TRBJ2-2; D perhaps matches TRBD2 (6 bases). Germline V gene lookup returns CDR1 DFQATT and CDR2 SNEGSKA (reference sequence). The CDR3 extends over 17 amino acids. The germline V and J ends were trimmed by 0 bases and 4 bases, with 18 bases remaining between them.

This clonotype occurred a few times. The J gene is TRBJ1-1, the V gene TRBV12-3 or TRBV12-4; D ambiguous. Trimming left V 3 bases short and J 3 bases short, with 11 bases between. The CDR3 is made up of 14 amino acids. The CDR3 here is CASSFGRADTEAFF. The DNA for the CDR3 is TGTGCCAGCAGTTTCGGTCGGGCTGACACTGAAGCTTTCTTT.

This clonotype was counted only a few times. The chain combines TRBV20-1 with TRBJ2-2; D is unresolved. The V end was cut by 6 bases, the J end by 4 bases, with 21 bases between. The CDR3 totals 16 residues. Germline CDR1 and CDR2: DFQATT and SNEGSKA (reference sequence). CDR3 loop: CSAQTLIRATTGELFF. As DNA, the CDR3 is TGCAGTGCCCAAACACTCATCCGAGCGACCACCGGGGAGCTGTTTTTT.

The gene calls are TRBV18 and TRBJ2-3, with TRBD1 identical over 9 bases. V shed 4 bases and J 8 bases; nucleotides not matched to a gene: 16. This CDR3 is built from 17 residues. Germline V lookup: CDR1 KGHSH, CDR2 LQKENI. This CDR3 reads CASSLRIQDRGRRTQYF. The CDR3 DNA is TGTGCCAGCTCACTGAGGATTCAGGACAGGGGCAGACGTACGCAGTATTTT.

The chain couples TRBV4-2 to TRBJ2-2; 7 bases are shared with TRBD1. V gave up 1 base and J gave up 1 base; unmatched junction bases: 6. Germline assignment: CDR1 LGHNA and CDR2 YNFKEQ. The CDR3 totals 17 residues. Here the CDR3 reads CASSQVGTARNTGELFF. The CDR3, as DNA: TGTGCCAGCAGCCAAGTGGGGACAGCCCGGAACACCGGGGAGCTGTTTTTT.

Ten or more counts support this clonotype. J is TRBJ1-2 and V is TRBV4-3, with D unresolved. The ends were cut back, 1 base at V and 3 bases at J, with 9 bases in the middle. CDR1 and CDR2 (germline): LGHNA, YSLEER. CDR3 length: 14 residues. The CDR3 nucleotides read TGCGCCAGCAGCCAAGGCGGACGGGACTATGGCTACACCTTC. It translates to CASSQGGRDYGYTF.

This clonotype was observed at least ten times. The V and J genes are TRBV12-3 or TRBV12-4 and TRBJ2-3; TRBD2 aligns across 8 bases. V dropped 3 bases and J dropped 1; count of bases not matched to a gene: 3. The CDR3 runs 15 residues. As DNA, the CDR3 is TGTGCCAGCAGTTTTACGGGAGGGGGCACAGATACGCAGTATTTT. Protein: CASSFTGGGTDTQYF.

This clonotype showed up many times. CDR3 nucleotide sequence: TGCAGCGGATCCGGGACTAGCGTTGACATTCAGTACTTC. Amino acid sequence: CSGSGTSVDIQYF. J is TRBJ2-4 and V is TRBV29-1; TRBD2 agrees at 10 bases. V dropped 7 bases and J dropped 8; count of bases not matched to a gene: 8. There are 13 residues in the CDR3. Looked up from germline, CDR1 is SQVTM and CDR2 is ANQGSEA.

There are many counts of this clonotype. V usage is TRBV12-3 or TRBV12-4 and J usage is TRBJ2-1, with TRBD1 matching over 10 bases. This CDR3 region has 15 residues. J lost 3 bases, V lost 5 bases, and 4 bases had no gene match. This chain's CDR3 is CASSPGTGVYNEQFF. The CDR3, as DNA: TGTGCCAGCAGTCCAGGGACAGGGGTCTACAATGAGCAGTTCTTC.

This clonotype has a handful of counts. This chain joins TRBV2 and TRBJ2-3; 10 nucleotides match TRBD2. Germline values: CDR1 SNHLY, CDR2 FYNNEI. This CDR3 contains 14 residues. Trimming removed 3 bases from V and 5 bases from J; junction bases left unmatched: 2. The CDR3 loop reads CASSDLAGVDTQYF. The CDR3 DNA is TGTGCCAGCAGTGACCTAGCGGGAGTAGATACGCAGTATTTT.

The chain employs TRBV10-3 and TRBJ2-1, with 7 bases identical to TRBD2. The germline V gene has CDR1 ENHRY and CDR2 SYGVKD. The CDR3 has 19 amino acids. V gave up 0 bases and J gave up 3 bases; unmatched junction bases: 14. The CDR3 region is CAISESDIAAGALYNEQFF. The CDR3 DNA reads TGTGCCATCAGTGAGTCGGACATAGCGGCGGGAGCTCTCTACAATGAGCAGTTCTTC.

This clonotype was seen a handful of times. The chain uses TRBV20-1 and TRBJ2-7; D gene ambiguous. There are 14 residues in the CDR3. V was cut by 2 bases and J by 3 bases, with 14 bases left in between. CDR1 and CDR2 (germline): DFQATT, SNEGSKA (reference sequence). The CDR3 DNA follows: TGCAGTGCTAGAACCGTCCCCCCTGACTACGAGCAGTACTTC. This sequence encodes CSARTVPPDYEQYF.

This clonotype was seen a handful of times. V and J are TRBV7-3 and TRBJ2-4, with 7 bases aligning to TRBD2. The CDR3 runs to 15 residues. Germline loops: CDR1 SGHTA, CDR2 FQGTGA. J was trimmed by 0 bases and V by 4 bases; bases with no gene match: 3. CDR3 nucleotides: TGTGCCAGCAGCTACGTAGCGGGAGCCAAAAACATTCAGTACTTC. Translation: CASSYVAGAKNIQYF.

This chain connects TRBV5-8 to TRBJ1-5; tentatively, D is TRBD1 (5 bases). The V and J ends lost 4 bases and 6 bases respectively, with 14 bases between them. Germline-derived CDR1 and CDR2 are SGHTS and YDEGEE. The CDR3 contains 14 residues. This CDR3 is CASSGRGVAQPQHF. The DNA for the CDR3 is TGTGCCAGCAGCGGCCGAGGGGTGGCTCAGCCCCAGCATTTT.

This clonotype was observed a handful of times. The chain recombines TRBV27 with TRBJ2-2; 9 bases align to TRBD2. Germline loops: CDR1 MNHEY, CDR2 SMNVEV (reference sequence). CDR3 size: 13 residues. The CDR3 DNA reads TGTGCTTCGCGGGGGGGGAGCACCGGGGAGCTGTTTTTT. Translated, it gives CASRGGSTGELFF.

This clonotype was detected a few times. V usage is TRBV10-3 and J usage is TRBJ2-1, with 10 bases aligning to TRBD2. V was pared by 2 bases and J by 10 bases, with 8 bases of the junction left unmatched. The germline V gene has CDR1 ENHRY and CDR2 SYGVKD. This CDR3 has 15 residues. CDR3: CAISEASGRVGEQFF. In DNA form, the CDR3 reads TGTGCCATCAGTGAGGCTAGCGGGAGAGTAGGGGAGCAGTTCTTC.

This clonotype was seen more than once but under ten times. This sequence joins TRBV6-2 or TRBV6-3 and TRBJ2-1; a possible D gene is TRBD2 (5 bases). The CDR3 has 15 amino acids. Trimming shortened V by 6 bases and J by 8 bases, and 20 bases separated the two germline ends. The germline gives CDR1 MNHEY, CDR2 SVGEGT. CDR3 amino acids: CASSPVGSGGDEQFF. Written as DNA, the CDR3 is TGTGCCAGCAGCCCGGTGGGGAGCGGAGGCGATGAGCAGTTCTTC.

V usage is TRBV9 and J usage is TRBJ2-2; the D is unclear. The V end lost 0 bases, the J end lost 6 bases, and 12 bases lay between the germline ends. This CDR3 comprises 15 residues. Germline CDR1 is SGDLS and CDR2 is YYNGEE. This CDR3 is CASSVAHNGPGELFF. The DNA for the CDR3 is TGTGCCAGCAGCGTAGCCCACAACGGCCCCGGGGAGCTGTTTTTT. The variable domain in full, with the rest retrieved from reference TRBV9 and TRBJ2-2, is DSGVTQTPKHLITATGQRVTLRCSPRSGDLSVYWYQQSLDQGLQFLIQYYNGEERAKGNILERFSAQQFPDLHSELNLSSLELGDSALYFCASSVAHNGPGELFFGEGSRLTVL.

V usage is TRBV28 and J usage is TRBJ2-1, with TRBD2 matching 8 bases. Trimming took 5 bases from V and 9 from J; bases not matched to a gene: 6. Germline values: CDR1 MDHEN, CDR2 SYDVKM. CDR3 length: 13 amino acids. The CDR3 loop reads CASSLGLAAEQFF. DNA of the CDR3: TGTGCCAGCAGTCTAGGACTAGCAGCTGAGCAGTTCTTC.

This clonotype has more than one count but fewer than ten. The chain has TRBV11-2 and TRBJ2-3; maybe TRBD1 (5 bases). V dropped 2 bases and J dropped 4 bases, with 25 bases sitting between them. Per the germline V gene, CDR1 is SGHAT and CDR2 is FQNNGV. CDR3 length: 19 residues. The CDR3 coding sequence is TGTGCCAGCAGCTTAAATATAGGGGCAGGGCCCCGGTTCCCAGATACGCAGTATTTT. It encodes CASSLNIGAGPRFPDTQYF.

This clonotype has at least ten counts. The chain joins TRBV29-1 to TRBJ2-7, with D tentatively TRBD1 (6 bases). The CDR3 covers 12 residues. Between the trimmed V and J ends, which lost 6 bases and 0 bases, there was a span of 9 bases. CDR1 and CDR2 (germline): SQVTM, ANQGSEA. CDR3 region: CSVGDNSYEQYF. The DNA for the CDR3 is TGCAGCGTGGGGGACAACTCCTACGAGCAGTACTTC.

The table lists this clonotype with a few counts. This CDR3 reads CSVGGQGAQYTEAFF. The CDR3 DNA follows: TGCAGCGTTGGTGGGCAGGGGGCGCAGTACACTGAAGCTTTCTTT. V gene TRBV29-1 combines with J gene TRBJ1-1; 8 bases agree with TRBD1. Germline lookup yields CDR1 SQVTM and CDR2 ANQGSEA. V was pared by 4 bases and J by 3 bases, with 10 bases of the junction left unmatched. This CDR3 has 15 amino acids.

J is TRBJ2-1 and V is TRBV3-1; D is possibly TRBD2 (5 bases). Germline CDR1 reads LGHDT; CDR2 reads YNNKEL (reference sequence). This CDR3 has 17 residues. V lost 0 bases, J lost 5 bases, and 17 bases lay in between. In nucleotides, the CDR3 is TGTGCCAGCAGCCAAGATAGGGAGATTAGCAGAAACAATGAGCAGTTCTTC. Its translation is CASSQDREISRNNEQFF.

The chain uses TRBV9 and TRBJ1-5; tentative D call: TRBD1 (5 bases). The germline V gene has CDR1 SGDLS and CDR2 YYNGEE. Trimming took 4 bases from V and 0 from J, leaving 23 bases between them. CDR3 length equals 19 residues. This CDR3 is CASSPRGLVGVDSNQPQHF. Here the CDR3 DNA reads TGTGCCAGCAGCCCACGGGGACTTGTTGGAGTTGATAGCAATCAGCCCCAGCATTTT. The full variable domain, with the rest looked up from reference TRBV9 and TRBJ1-5, is DSGVTQTPKHLITATGQRVTLRCSPRSGDLSVYWYQQSLDQGLQFLIQYYNGEERAKGNILERFSAQQFPDLHSELNLSSLELGDSALYFCASSPRGLVGVDSNQPQHFGDGTRLSIL.

The chain carries TRBV4-3 and TRBJ2-1, with 8 bases identical to TRBD2. The CDR3 length is 16 residues. Unmatched junction bases numbered 9, after V lost 0 bases and J lost 8 bases. The germline gives CDR1 LGHNA, CDR2 YSLEER. The CDR3 DNA sequence: TGCGCCAGCAGCCAAGATCCGGGACTAGAGAGCGATGAGCAGTTCTTC. It codes for CASSQDPGLESDEQFF.

V usage is TRBV5-1 and J usage is TRBJ1-1, with D maybe TRBD1 (6 bases). V was shortened by 0 bases and J by 11 bases, with 14 bases between the two germline ends. CDR1 and CDR2 from the germline V gene are SGHRS and YFSETQ. CDR3 size: 13 residues. The CDR3 loop reads CASSLEQGYRAFF. Here the CDR3 DNA reads TGCGCCAGCAGCTTGGAACAGGGCTACAGGGCTTTCTTT. The whole variable domain, filled in from reference TRBV5-1 and TRBJ1-1, reads KAGVTQTPRYLIKTRGQQVTLSCSPISGHRSVSWYQQTPGQGLQFLFEYFSETQRNKGNFPGRFSGRQFSNSRSEMNVSTLELGDSALYLCASSLEQGYRAFFGQGTRLTVV.

This clonotype was observed a handful of times. This chain joins TRBV6-5 and TRBJ1-1; 8 nucleotides align to TRBD1. The ends lost 3 bases at V and 6 bases at J; junction bases unmatched: 6. Germline loops: CDR1 MNHEY, CDR2 SVGAGI. This CDR3 is built from 14 residues. CDR3 sequence reads: CASSYGQGFSEAFF. Here the CDR3 DNA reads TGTGCCAGCAGTTATGGACAGGGTTTTTCTGAAGCTTTCTTT.

Details on this clonotype: A much larger clone lies one base from this, so it may be a read error. Here the CDR3 reads CASSLAGAGTDTQYF. CDR3 nucleotides: TGCGCCAGCAGCTTGGCCGGGGCAGGGACAGATACGCAGTATTTT. The chain joins TRBV5-1 to TRBJ2-3; D may correspond to TRBD1 or TRBD2 (5 bases each). CDR1 is SGHRS and CDR2 is YFSETQ in the germline V gene. V shed 0 bases and J shed 3 bases, with 11 bases lying between them. The CDR3 is 15 amino acids.